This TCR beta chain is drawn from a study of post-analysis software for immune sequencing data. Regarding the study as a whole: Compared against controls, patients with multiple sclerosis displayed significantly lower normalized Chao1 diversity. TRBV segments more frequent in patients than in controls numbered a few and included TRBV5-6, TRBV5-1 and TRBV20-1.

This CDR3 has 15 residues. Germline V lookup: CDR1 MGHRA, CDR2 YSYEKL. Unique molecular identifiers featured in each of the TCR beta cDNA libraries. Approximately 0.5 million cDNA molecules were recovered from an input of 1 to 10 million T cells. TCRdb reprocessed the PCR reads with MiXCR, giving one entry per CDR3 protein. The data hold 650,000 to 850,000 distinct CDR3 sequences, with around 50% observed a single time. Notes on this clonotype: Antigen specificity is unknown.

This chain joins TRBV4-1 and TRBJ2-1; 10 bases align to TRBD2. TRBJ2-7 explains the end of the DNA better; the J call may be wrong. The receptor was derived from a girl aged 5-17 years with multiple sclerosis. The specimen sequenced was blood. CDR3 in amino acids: CASSHQAGGAYEQYF. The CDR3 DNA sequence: TGCGCCAGCAGCCACCAAGCGGGGGGGGCCTACGAGCAGTACTTC.